The TCR beta chain described here comes from a study of graft-versus-host responses after intestinal transplantation. As for the study in general: All recipients got anti-thymocyte globulin induction, then tacrolimus and steroids for approximately 3 years.

The V gene's germline CDR1 is SGHAT and CDR2 FQNNGV. The length of the CDR3 is 15 residues. Measured with immunoSEQ multiplex PCR; TCRdb has only the in-frame clones, and not every one. The data contain roughly 120,000 clones, roughly 92% of them seen just once; the ten biggest clones take up 0.2% to 0.25%. On this clone itself: Antigen: not known.

The chain couples TRBV11-2 to TRBJ2-5; D may be TRBD1 (5 bases). The DNA end favors TRBJ2-7, so the J call may be wrong. This clonotype originated in a human donor who was the organ donor for an intestinal transplant. The sequencing used unstimulated CD4+ T cells sorted from spleen or lymph node cells, collected before transplant. The chain's CDR3 is CASSLDQGHFYEQYF. The CDR3 region has the DNA TGTGCCAGCAGCTTAGATCAAGGACACTTTTACGAGCAGTACTTC.